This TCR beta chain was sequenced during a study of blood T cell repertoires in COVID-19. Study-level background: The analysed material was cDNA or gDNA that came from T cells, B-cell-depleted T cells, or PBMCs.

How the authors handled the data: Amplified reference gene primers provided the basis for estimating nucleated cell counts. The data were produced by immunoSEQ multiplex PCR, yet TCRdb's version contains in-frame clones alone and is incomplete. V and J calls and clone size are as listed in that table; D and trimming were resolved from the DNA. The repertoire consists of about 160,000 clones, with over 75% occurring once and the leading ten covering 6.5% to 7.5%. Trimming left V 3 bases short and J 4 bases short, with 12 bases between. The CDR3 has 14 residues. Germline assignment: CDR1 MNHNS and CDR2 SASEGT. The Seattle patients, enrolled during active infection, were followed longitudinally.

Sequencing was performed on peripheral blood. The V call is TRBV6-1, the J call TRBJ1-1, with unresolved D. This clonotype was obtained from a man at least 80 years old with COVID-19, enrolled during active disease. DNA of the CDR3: TGTGCCAGCAGTGATACACAGCCCATCACTGAAGCTTTCTTT. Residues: CASSDTQPITEAFF.